The 24 T cell receptor beta chains below all came from one sample that was sequenced in a study of blood T cell repertoires in COVID-19. TCRdb's table, derived via immunoSEQ multiplex PCR, lists solely in-frame clones and lacks some. This table holds approximately 44,000 clones, around 80% found once. The sequenced material came from peripheral blood. Receptors were obtained from a human donor in a cohort sampled during active COVID-19.

The chain links TRBV19 to TRBJ2-7, with D perhaps TRBD1 (6 bases). CDR1 and CDR2 (germline): LNHDA, SQIVND (reference sequence). The ends were cut back, 3 bases at V and 3 bases at J, with 18 bases in the middle. The CDR3 length is 16 residues. The CDR3 region is CASSMGIKTGRYEQYF. CDR3 sequence (DNA): TGTGCCAGTAGTATGGGGATAAAGACAGGCCGCTACGAGCAGTACTTC.

The chain carries TRBV3-1 (or the pseudogene TRBV3-2) and TRBJ2-1; D ambiguous. The CDR3 length is 14 residues. The V gene's germline CDR1 is LGHDT and CDR2 YNNKEL (reference sequence). V gave up 0 bases and J gave up 4 bases, with 7 bases separating them. CDR3 sequence: CASSQELVYNEQFF. CDR3 bases: TGTGCCAGCAGCCAAGAGCTAGTTTACAATGAGCAGTTCTTC.

In this sample, this clone turned up once. This chain uses TRBV7-3 with TRBJ1-2; 8 bases match TRBD1. The CDR3 loop spans 15 amino acids. Germline V CDR1 and CDR2: SGHTA, FQGTGA. The trim removed 2 bases at V and 5 bases at J, leaving 7 bases unmatched. Here the CDR3 reads CASSLGGQEGYGYTF. The CDR3 nucleotides are TGTGCCAGCAGCTTAGGGGGACAGGAGGGATATGGCTACACCTTC.

The gene calls are TRBV19 and TRBJ2-3; the match to TRBD2 covers 8 bases. CDR3 length equals 19 residues. Germline trimming cut 3 bases from V and 7 bases from J; bases unmatched to any gene: 21. Germline CDR1 LNHDA, CDR2 SQIVND (reference sequence). The CDR3: CASSMRTLAGAGERYTQYF. The CDR3 DNA follows: TGTGCCAGTAGTATGAGAACCCTAGCAGGAGCGGGGGAGAGGTATACGCAGTATTTT.

The rearrangement links TRBV5-6 to TRBJ2-3; D call uncertain. With 0 bases removed from V and 0 bases from J, the gap between germline ends came to 11 bases. The CDR3 runs 16 residues. Germline V gene lookup returns CDR1 SGHDT and CDR2 YYEEEE. CDR3: CASSLGPVPSTDTQYF. The CDR3 DNA follows: TGTGCCAGCAGCTTGGGTCCAGTACCTAGCACAGATACGCAGTATTTT.

The V gene is TRBV18, the J gene TRBJ2-3; D is possibly TRBD2 (5 bases). This CDR3 is built from 16 residues. Trimming took off 1 base at V and 2 bases at J, with 13 bases between the two ends. In germline, CDR1 is KGHSH, CDR2 LQKENI. The CDR3: CASSPLVGGFTDTQYF. CDR3 sequence (DNA): TGTGCCAGCTCACCACTAGTCGGAGGATTCACAGATACGCAGTATTTT. Based on the CDR3 plus reference TRBV18 and TRBJ2-3, the full variable domain is NAGVMQNPRHLVRRRGQEARLRCSPMKGHSHVYWYRQLPEEGLKFMVYLQKENIIDESGMPKERFSAEFPKEGPSILRIQQVVRGDSAAYFCASSPLVGGFTDTQYFGPGTRLTVL.

This chain links TRBV2 with TRBJ2-7; tentatively, D is TRBD1 (5 bases). The CDR3 spans 13 residues. V lost 4 bases, J lost 4 bases, and 11 bases lay in between. Germline CDR1 SNHLY, CDR2 FYNNEI. CDR3 DNA sequence: TGTGCCAGCAGTGGGACATACGTTTACGAGCAGTACTTC. Its translation is CASSGTYVYEQYF. The variable domain in full, completed from reference TRBV2 and TRBJ2-7, reads EPEVTQTPSHQVTQMGQEVILRCVPISNHLYFYWYRQILGQKVEFLVSFYNNEISEKSEIFDDQFSVERPDGSNFTLKIRSTKLEDSAMYFCASSGTYVYEQYFGPGTRLTVT.

This clone has only a few counts. The chain uses TRBV4-1 and TRBJ2-5; D is perhaps TRBD2 (5 bases). The V gene's germline CDR1 is MGHRA and CDR2 YSYEKL. V was trimmed by 4 bases and J by 7 bases, leaving 13 bases between them. The CDR3 consists of 13 residues. CDR3 residues: CASSRLGVSTQYF. The CDR3 DNA sequence: TGCGCCAGCAGCCGCCTGGGAGTTTCGACCCAGTACTTC.

The rearrangement links TRBV27 to TRBJ1-2, with D unresolved. The CDR3 has 16 residues. Deletions cut 6 bases from V and 4 bases from J, with 21 bases between. The germline V gene encodes CDR1 MNHEY and CDR2 SMNVEV (reference sequence). The CDR3 sequence: CASSPGVQVYLYGYTF. The CDR3 region has the DNA TGTGCCAGCAGCCCCGGTGTGCAGGTTTACCTCTATGGCTACACCTTC.

CDR3 DNA sequence: TGTGCCAGCAGTTTCACAGGTTCCTACGAGCAGTACTTC. Residues: CASSFTGSYEQYF. V is TRBV12-3 or TRBV12-4 and J is TRBJ2-7; a possible D gene is TRBD1 (5 bases). The CDR3 covers 13 residues. Trimming took 3 bases from V and 1 from J, leaving 7 bases between them.

The J gene is TRBJ1-6, the V gene TRBV7-9; 7 nucleotides agree with TRBD1. The CDR3 length is 16 residues. Per the germline V gene, CDR1 is SEHNR and CDR2 is FQNEAQ (reference sequence). V lost 4 bases to trimming and J lost 9 bases; unmatched junction nucleotides: 12. The CDR3 DNA sequence: TGTGCCAGCAGCTATAAACTACAGGGGTTGGGTTCACCCCTCCACTTT. It yields the protein CASSYKLQGLGSPLHF.

This clone occurred once. The V call is TRBV28, the J call TRBJ2-6, with D perhaps matching TRBD1 (6 bases). CDR3 length: 15 amino acids. Deletions cut 4 bases from V and 4 bases from J, with 11 bases between. Germline V gives CDR1 MDHEN, CDR2 SYDVKM. The CDR3 sequence is CASSSPGAGANVLTF. For the CDR3, the DNA is TGTGCCAGCAGTTCTCCAGGGGCGGGGGCCAACGTCCTGACTTTC. Using reference TRBV28 and TRBJ2-6 for the parts outside the CDR3, the full variable domain is DVKVTQSSRYLVKRTGEKVFLECVQDMDHENMFWYRQDPGLGLRLIYFSYDVKMKEKGDIPEGYSVSREKKERFSLILESASTNQTSMYLCASSSPGAGANVLTFGAGSRLTVL.

This clone was recorded a few times. The genes are TRBV5-1 and TRBJ2-1, with D perhaps TRBD2 (6 bases). The V gene lost 4 bases and the J gene lost 9 bases, with 14 bases spanning the gap. Germline assignment: CDR1 SGHRS and CDR2 YFSETQ. The CDR3 totals 13 residues. DNA for the CDR3: TGCGCCAGCAGCAGTGGGACTTTGGGTGAGCAGTTCTTC. Its translation: CASSSGTLGEQFF. Supplemented by reference TRBV5-1 and TRBJ2-1, the full variable domain reads KAGVTQTPRYLIKTRGQQVTLSCSPISGHRSVSWYQQTPGQGLQFLFEYFSETQRNKGNFPGRFSGRQFSNSRSEMNVSTLELGDSALYLCASSSGTLGEQFFGPGTRLTVL.

This chain links TRBV4-2 with TRBJ2-1; D not certain. Germline CDR1 is LGHNA and CDR2 is YNFKEQ. Trimming took off 4 bases at V and 0 bases at J, with 13 bases between the two ends. This CDR3 is built from 16 residues. DNA for the CDR3: TGTGCCAGCAGCCTAAACTACCGAAGCTCCTACAATGAGCAGTTCTTC. This translates into CASSLNYRSSYNEQFF.

The chain carries TRBV4-2 and TRBJ2-2; TRBD1 matches at 7 bases. V dropped 6 bases and J dropped 7; count of bases not matched to a gene: 11. In germline, CDR1 is LGHNA, CDR2 YNFKEQ. The CDR3 runs to 15 residues. CDR3 nucleotides: TGTGCCAGCAGTCCACTCTCAAGGGGGCTCGGGGAGCTGTTTTTT. This gives the protein CASSPLSRGLGELFF.

This clone was counted between two and nine times. Here the CDR3 DNA reads TGTGCCAGCAGCTTAGTCCGAGGTAGCGGGGCCTACGAGCAGTACTTC. Translating it yields CASSLVRGSGAYEQYF. This chain joins TRBV7-8 and TRBJ2-7; 8 bases are a match to TRBD2. V gave up 1 base and J gave up 2 bases; unmatched junction bases: 7. CDR3 length equals 16 residues. Germline V lookup: CDR1 SGHVS, CDR2 FQNEAQ.

J is TRBJ2-5 and V is TRBV30; D uncertain. There are 11 residues in the CDR3. From germline, CDR1 is GTSNPN and CDR2 SVGIG (reference sequence). V was cut by 3 bases and J by 2 bases, with 4 bases left in between. This CDR3 reads CAWRLQETQYF. The DNA for the CDR3 is TGTGCCTGGAGACTTCAAGAGACCCAGTACTTC.

This chain links TRBV5-4 with TRBJ2-1; TRBD2 agrees at 8 bases. Per the germline V gene, CDR1 is SGHNT and CDR2 is YYREEE (reference sequence). The CDR3 spans 16 residues. Unmatched junction bases numbered 10, after V lost 4 bases and J lost 4 bases. In nucleotides, the CDR3 is TGTGCCAGCAGCATGTCCACTAGCGGAAATTACAATGAGCAGTTCTTC. This encodes CASSMSTSGNYNEQFF.

V usage is TRBV7-9 and J usage is TRBJ2-5, with TRBD2 matching over 12 bases. The J call may be faulty, since TRBJ2-7 better matches the DNA end. This CDR3 spans 19 amino acids. Germline lookup yields CDR1 SEHNR and CDR2 FQNEAQ (reference sequence). As DNA, the CDR3 is TGTGCCAGCAGCCGCAACCTAGCGGGGGGGTATCACCTACGGGACGAGCAGTACTTC. Its translation: CASSRNLAGGYHLRDEQYF.

The chain is built from TRBV23-1 and TRBJ1-1, with D tentatively TRBD1 (5 bases). TRBV23-1 is assigned to the ORF class and has an uncertain function. This CDR3 has 12 amino acids. V lost 8 bases and J lost 2, with 9 bases in between. Written as DNA, the CDR3 is TGCGCCAGCGGGGGGAACAACACTGAAGCTTTCTTT. Protein: CASGGNNTEAFF.

The V call is TRBV6-2 or TRBV6-3, the J call TRBJ2-5, with 10 bases matching TRBD2. The CDR3 has 15 amino acids. After removal of 5 bases from V and 4 bases from J, the junction contained 7 bases not matched to a gene. The V gene's germline CDR1 is MNHEY and CDR2 SVGEGT. As DNA, the CDR3 is TGTGCCAGCAGTCAGGGACTAGCGTCAATAGAGACCCAGTACTTC. Protein product: CASSQGLASIETQYF.

The gene calls are TRBV6-2 or TRBV6-3 and TRBJ1-2, with no clear D. The germline gives CDR1 MNHEY, CDR2 SVGEGT. Trimming removed 2 bases at V and 5 bases at J, with 15 bases between. This CDR3 has 15 amino acids. The CDR3 here is CASSYGDRQKYGYTF. The CDR3 DNA reads as TGTGCCAGCAGTTACGGCGATAGACAAAAATATGGCTACACCTTC.

The CDR3, as DNA: TGCGCCAGCAGCCTAGGGGGACTAGCGGGGGCTTCTAGCACAGATACGCAGTATTTT. Encoded protein: CASSLGGLAGASSTDTQYF. The chain uses TRBV4-1 and TRBJ2-3; 14 bases match TRBD2. CDR1 MGHRA and CDR2 YSYEKL come from the germline V gene. J lost 0 bases, V lost 4 bases, and 9 bases had no gene match. The length of the CDR3 is 19 residues.

This rearrangement joins TRBV30 to TRBJ1-6; TRBD1 matches 7 bases. The CDR3 consists of 14 residues. The V gene's germline CDR1 is GTSNPN and CDR2 SVGIG (reference sequence). V gave up 1 base and J gave up 8 bases; unmatched junction bases: 5. In DNA, the CDR3 is TGTGCCTGGAGTGGCGGGACAGAGGATTCACCCCTCCACTTT. Translation gives CAWSGGTEDSPLHF.